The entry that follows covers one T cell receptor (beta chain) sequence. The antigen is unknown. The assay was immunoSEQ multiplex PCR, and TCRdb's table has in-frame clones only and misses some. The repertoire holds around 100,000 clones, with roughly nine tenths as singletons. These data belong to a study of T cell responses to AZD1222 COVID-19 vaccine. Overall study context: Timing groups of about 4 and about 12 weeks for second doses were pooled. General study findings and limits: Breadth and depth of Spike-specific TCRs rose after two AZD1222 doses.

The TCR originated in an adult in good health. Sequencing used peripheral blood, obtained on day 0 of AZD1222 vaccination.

CDR3 residues: CATSDSEKLFF. CDR3 DNA: TGTGCCACCAGTGATTCGGAAAAACTGTTTTTT. V is TRBV24-1 and J is TRBJ1-4; no clear D gene. In germline, CDR1 is KGHDR, CDR2 SFDVKD. Trimming took off 2 bases at V and 8 bases at J, with 2 bases between the two ends. The CDR3 has 11 residues.